The next 23 T cell receptor beta chains were all read from a single sample in a study of blood T cell repertoires in COVID-19. TCRdb's copy holds only in-frame clones and misses some; the assay was immunoSEQ multiplex PCR. Here the sample spans 200,000 to 300,000 clones, 80% to 90% being singletons. Sample: peripheral blood. The receptors were sampled from a woman aged 45-65 years with acute or convalescent COVID-19.

V and J are TRBV10-3 and TRBJ1-1, with a weak D call TRBD1 (5 bases). V lost 3 bases, J lost 0 bases, and 11 bases lay in between. Per germline, CDR1 ENHRY and CDR2 SYGVKD. The CDR3 covers 15 residues. This chain's CDR3 is CAISELEGVNTEAFF. CDR3 DNA: TGTGCCATCAGTGAATTGGAAGGGGTGAACACTGAAGCTTTCTTT.

V usage is TRBV5-1 and J usage is TRBJ2-2; TRBD2 matches 13 bases. J gave up 4 bases and V 0 bases, and 6 bases lay outside the gene matches. The CDR3 consists of 18 residues. The germline V gene has CDR1 SGHRS and CDR2 YFSETQ. CDR3 sequence: CASSLGTSGSPGTGELFF. CDR3 nucleotide sequence: TGCGCCAGCAGCTTGGGGACTAGCGGGAGTCCGGGCACCGGGGAGCTGTTTTTT.

The chain combines TRBV9 with TRBJ2-1; no clear D. The CDR3 is made up of 12 amino acids. Trimming cost V 0 bases and J 7 bases, with 5 bases left between them. Germline CDR1 reads SGDLS; CDR2 reads YYNGEE. CDR3 bases: TGTGCCAGCAGCGTAGTTCCAAATGAGCAGTTCTTC. Translating gives CASSVVPNEQFF.

This clone was observed a few times. This chain uses TRBV7-5 with TRBJ2-5; the table's D call TRBD2 went unverified against the DNA. TRBV7-5 is annotated as a pseudogene. The CDR3 totals 16 residues. The CDR3 nucleotides read TGTGCCAGAAGTCCCCCGGGGGGACCCCGTGGAGAGACCCAGTACTTC. Translating gives CARSPPGGPRGETQYF.

V gene TRBV5-6 combines with J gene TRBJ2-7; 8 nucleotides align to TRBD1. The junction had 7 bases not matched to a gene; V was cut back by 1 base and J by 4 bases. Germline V gene lookup returns CDR1 SGHDT and CDR2 YYEEEE. The CDR3 sequence is 15 residues long. The CDR3 coding sequence is TGTGCCAGCAGCTTGAGAGGACAGGGACAGTACGAGCAGTACTTC. Amino acids: CASSLRGQGQYEQYF. Drawing the rest from reference TRBV5-6 and TRBJ2-7, the complete variable domain is DAGVTQSPTHLIKTRGQQVTLRCSPKSGHDTVSWYQQALGQGPQFIFQYYEEEERQRGNFPDRFSGHQFPNYSSELNVNALLLGDSALYLCASSLRGQGQYEQYFGPGTRLTVT.

This clone appeared a single time. V and J are TRBV29-1 and TRBJ2-6; no reliable D call. Germline CDR1 SQVTM, CDR2 ANQGSEA. The CDR3 has 11 amino acids. V was clipped by 6 bases and J by 3 bases, with 3 bases between them. The CDR3 loop is CSVGGANVLTF. Here the CDR3 DNA reads TGCAGCGTCGGTGGGGCCAACGTCCTGACTTTC.

CDR3 sequence reads: CASSLIPGDQPQHF. In nucleotides, the CDR3 is TGCGCCAGCAGCTTGATCCCAGGGGATCAGCCCCAGCATTTT. The chain couples TRBV5-1 to TRBJ1-5; weak D call: TRBD1 (6 bases). CDR3 size: 14 residues. The V gene's germline CDR1 is SGHRS and CDR2 YFSETQ. V lost 1 base and J 5 bases, leaving 10 bases between the germline ends.

The chain links TRBV27 to TRBJ1-4; 7 bases are a match to TRBD1. V shed 5 bases and J 6 bases; nucleotides not matched to a gene: 12. This CDR3 is 16 amino acids long. In germline, CDR1 is MNHEY, CDR2 SMNVEV (reference sequence). Here the CDR3 reads CASSLRQGGYDEKLFF. The CDR3 nucleotides are TGTGCCAGCAGTCTTCGACAGGGAGGATACGATGAAAAACTGTTTTTT.

The rearrangement links TRBV19 to TRBJ2-1; a possible D gene is TRBD2 (7 bases). Per germline, CDR1 LNHDA and CDR2 SQIVND (reference sequence). The CDR3 consists of 14 residues. V lost 9 bases, J lost 5 bases, and 17 bases lay in between. Written as DNA, the CDR3 is TGTGCCAGCTCTAGGGGGACTAACAACAATGAGCAGTTCTTC. Its translation: CASSRGTNNNEQFF.

The chain uses TRBV3-1 (or the pseudogene TRBV3-2) and TRBJ1-2; D remains ambiguous. V was trimmed by 1 base and J by 0 bases, leaving 12 bases between them. The CDR3 has 16 amino acids. The germline gives CDR1 LGHDT, CDR2 YNNKEL (reference sequence). Here the CDR3 DNA reads TGTGCCAGCAGCCAAGGAGCAGGCTGGGCTAACTATGGCTACACCTTC. This translates into CASSQGAGWANYGYTF.

The chain combines TRBV13 with TRBJ1-6; tentative D call: TRBD1 (5 bases). The CDR3 contains 13 residues. V dropped 7 bases and J dropped 6 bases, with 10 bases sitting between them. Germline V gives CDR1 PRHDT, CDR2 FYEKMQ (reference sequence). Here the CDR3 reads CASTPGGNSPLHF. The DNA for the CDR3 is TGTGCCAGCACCCCGGGGGGTAATTCACCCCTCCACTTT.

The V gene is TRBV7-3, the J gene TRBJ1-6; TRBD1 matches at 9 bases. The CDR3 consists of 16 residues. The junction had 8 bases not matched to a gene; V was cut back by 5 bases and J by 6 bases. Per germline, CDR1 SGHTA and CDR2 FQGTGA. The CDR3 region has the DNA TGTGCCAGCAGCCGGGGACAGGGCCCGTTTAATTCACCCCTCCACTTT. The encoded protein is CASSRGQGPFNSPLHF.

This clone was observed a single time. The V call is TRBV19, the J call TRBJ2-1, with a weak D call TRBD2 (6 bases). Between the trimmed V and J ends, which lost 4 bases and 4 bases, there was a span of 11 bases. The CDR3 is 14 amino acids. Germline lookup yields CDR1 LNHDA and CDR2 SQIVND (reference sequence). As DNA, the CDR3 is TGTGCCAGTAGTACGGAGGGCCAGTACAATGAGCAGTTCTTC. Translated: CASSTEGQYNEQFF.

The rearrangement links TRBV18 to TRBJ2-2; D not certain. The V gene's germline CDR1 is KGHSH and CDR2 LQKENI. Trimming shortened V by 3 bases and J by 4 bases, and 9 bases separated the two germline ends. This CDR3 comprises 14 residues. This CDR3 is CASSPLRSTGELFF. CDR3 nucleotide sequence: TGTGCCAGCTCACCTTTGCGGTCCACCGGGGAGCTGTTTTTT.

This chain connects TRBV5-1 to TRBJ1-1; D might be TRBD1 (5 bases). The CDR3 totals 15 residues. V was shortened by 2 bases and J by 5 bases, with 16 bases between the two germline ends. The germline V gene has CDR1 SGHRS and CDR2 YFSETQ. In DNA, the CDR3 is TGCGCCAGCAGCTTTCGGGGCCACGGGGGGACTGAAGCTTTCTTT. The encoded protein is CASSFRGHGGTEAFF. Looking up the rest from reference TRBV5-1 and TRBJ1-1 gives the full variable domain: KAGVTQTPRYLIKTRGQQVTLSCSPISGHRSVSWYQQTPGQGLQFLFEYFSETQRNKGNFPGRFSGRQFSNSRSEMNVSTLELGDSALYLCASSFRGHGGTEAFFGQGTRLTVV.

This sequence joins TRBV2 and TRBJ1-4; possible D gene TRBD1, 5 bases. The CDR3 runs 13 residues. From germline, CDR1 is SNHLY and CDR2 FYNNEI. With 7 bases removed from V and 5 bases from J, the gap between germline ends came to 11 bases. The chain's CDR3 is CASKPGVNEKLFF. For the CDR3, the DNA is TGTGCCAGCAAGCCGGGGGTAAATGAAAAACTGTTTTTT.

The chain combines TRBV6-5 with TRBJ1-2; TRBD1 matches at 8 bases. The ends lost 2 bases at V and 4 bases at J; junction bases unmatched: 6. The V gene's germline CDR1 is MNHEY and CDR2 SVGAGI. The CDR3 extends over 15 amino acids. Written as DNA, the CDR3 is TGTGCCAGCAGTTACCTGACAGGGGCTGGCTATGGCTACACCTTC. It specifies CASSYLTGAGYGYTF.

The chain combines TRBV18 with TRBJ2-5, with 11 bases that match TRBD2. The germline V gene encodes CDR1 KGHSH and CDR2 LQKENI. V dropped 3 bases and J dropped 4; count of bases not matched to a gene: 4. There are 15 residues in the CDR3. The CDR3 region has the DNA TGTGCCAGCTCACCGACTAGCGGGATGGGAGAGACCCAGTACTTC. Translating gives CASSPTSGMGETQYF.

The rearrangement joins TRBV30 to TRBJ1-4; TRBD1 matches at 7 bases. Losses at the gene ends were 1 base for V and 6 bases for J; bases not matched to a gene: 8. Germline V gene sequence: CDR1 GTSNPN, CDR2 SVGIG (reference sequence). There are 15 residues in the CDR3. The CDR3 sequence is CAWSDVGQSYEKLFF. The CDR3 coding sequence is TGTGCCTGGAGTGACGTGGGACAGAGCTATGAAAAACTGTTTTTT.

The V and J genes are TRBV16 and TRBJ1-1, with TRBD1 matching over 8 bases. CDR3 length: 15 amino acids. The ends lost 4 bases at V and 1 base at J; junction bases unmatched: 5. Germline V lookup: CDR1 KGHSY, CDR2 FQNENV. The CDR3 protein is CASSRPGTGNTEAFF. The CDR3 nucleotides are TGTGCCAGCAGCCGACCCGGGACAGGGAACACTGAAGCTTTCTTT.

The V gene is TRBV6-5, the J gene TRBJ1-2; tentative D call: TRBD1 (6 bases). The CDR3 totals 13 residues. Trimming pared 6 bases from V and 5 bases from J, leaving 13 bases between. Germline V lookup: CDR1 MNHEY, CDR2 SVGAGI. CDR3 protein: CASRKAGAYGYTF. The CDR3 DNA reads TGTGCCAGCAGGAAAGCAGGGGCGTATGGCTACACCTTC.

CDR3 coding DNA: TGTGCCAGCAGCTTTGATGGCCCCCAAGAGACCCAGTACTTC. Translated, it gives CASSFDGPQETQYF. The V gene is TRBV5-5, the J gene TRBJ2-5, with D hard to call. The germline CDR1 and CDR2 sequences are SGHKS and YYEKEE (reference sequence). The CDR3 contains 14 residues. Trimming took 2 bases from V and 1 from J, leaving 9 bases between them.

The V call is TRBV9, the J call TRBJ2-2; D gene unclear. The germline gives CDR1 SGDLS, CDR2 YYNGEE. V was clipped by 0 bases and J by 1 base, with 7 bases between them. This CDR3 spans 15 amino acids. CDR3 sequence: CASSVGSRNTGELFF. CDR3 nucleotides: TGTGCCAGCAGCGTAGGGTCGAGGAACACCGGGGAGCTGTTTTTT.